Sequencing of this TCR beta chain was carried out in a study of prognosis after radiotherapy for stage I lung cancer. Across the study: There were a handful of patients who developed distant metastases (median approximately 7 months) after radiotherapy, while more than twelve showed no significant progression. Study-level findings and limits: The study found lower Shannon entropy after stereotactic body radiation therapy in patients who developed distant metastases. The number of unique TCR clones went down after stereotactic body radiation therapy, with a median of approximately 9,100 versus 7,200.

The CDR3 is 13 residues long. Germline loops: CDR1 ENHRY, CDR2 SYGVKD. Trimming took off 3 bases at V and 10 bases at J, with 10 bases between the two ends. In its sample, this clonotype was seen many times. Antigen specificity is unknown. A draw of approximately 5.6 milliliters of peripheral blood took place at each of two time points. Genomic DNA served as the source from which two-round multiplex PCR generated TCR beta CDR3 amplicons. With primers specific to each TRBV and TRBJ gene, the first-round PCR was performed. In TCRdb, the multiplex PCR reads were re-called with MiXCR into one record per CDR3 protein. The sample consists of 31,000 or so distinct CDR3 sequences, about half of them appearing once.

The sequence was collected from a donor at least 50 years old with non-small cell lung cancer. The specimen was PBMCs, collected before or after stereotactic body radiation therapy (not recorded which). V and J are TRBV10-3 and TRBJ1-6; a weak D match, TRBD1 (5 bases). The chain's CDR3 is CAISDMRDSPLHF. CDR3 DNA sequence: TGTGCCATCAGTGATATGAGGGACTCACCCCTCCACTTT.